This is a list of T cell receptor beta chains from one sample in a study of shared clonotypes between healthy human individuals. Generated by immunoSEQ multiplex PCR, the TCRdb table keeps only in-frame clones and is missing some. The table lists about 100,000 clones, around 43% of them singletons. Sequencing was done on a sample of PBMCs. These receptors were obtained from a woman aged 40 to 49 in good health. Some clones in this sample may be carry-over from other donors' samples. CDR3s leave out the opening cysteine and the closing phenylalanine or tryptophan.

V gene: TRBV15
J gene: TRBJ2-7
CDR3 protein: ATSRDLGYEQY

V gene: TRBV18
J gene: TRBJ2-5
CDR3 protein: ASSLMGSQETQY

V gene: TRBV7-2
J gene: TRBJ1-2
CDR3 protein: ASSLEGDQYGYT

V gene: TRBV30
J gene: TRBJ1-2
CDR3 protein: AWSVKTGPYGYT

V gene: TRBV7-2
J gene: TRBJ1-1
CDR3 protein: ASSYGSGGIAEAF

V gene: TRBV7-8
J gene: TRBJ1-2
CDR3 protein: ASSLGREVYGYT

V gene: TRBV2
J gene: TRBJ2-5
CDR3 protein: ASSEWGQGETQY

V gene: TRBV7-3
J gene: TRBJ2-1
CDR3 protein: ACSLGRAGSYEQF

V gene: TRBV11-2
J gene: TRBJ2-7
CDR3 protein: ASSWTEGGEQY

V gene: TRBV4-2
J gene: TRBJ2-7
CDR3 protein: ASSQGSAISYEQY

V gene: TRBV6-5
J gene: TRBJ1-2
CDR3 protein: ANSYRTGFYGYT

V gene: TRBV19
J gene: TRBJ2-7
CDR3 protein: ASSGGGPIYEQY

V gene: TRBV2
J gene: TRBJ2-2
CDR3 protein: ASNVQGPQANTGELF

V gene: TRBV4-3
J gene: -
CDR3 protein: ASSHPGQGVGEQY

V gene: TRBV28
J gene: TRBJ2-7
CDR3 protein: ASSLRESSYEQY

V gene: TRBV18
J gene: TRBJ2-3
CDR3 protein: ASSSGTAGDTQY

V gene: TRBV21-1
J gene: TRBJ2-7
CDR3 protein: ASSKLRVPIEQY

V gene: TRBV9
J gene: TRBJ2-7
CDR3 protein: ASSVEGNERY

V gene: TRBV2
J gene: TRBJ2-7
CDR3 protein: ASIRQGGVYEQY

V gene: TRBV27
J gene: TRBJ2-1
CDR3 protein: ASSLFDRPYNEQF

V gene: TRBV18
J gene: TRBJ2-7
CDR3 protein: ASSPPGFLYEQY

V gene: TRBV4-3
J gene: TRBJ2-5
CDR3 protein: ASSQEHTGFVETQY

V gene: TRBV4-1
J gene: TRBJ2-7
CDR3 protein: ASGGDRGYEQY

V gene: TRBV10-2
J gene: TRBJ2-7
CDR3 protein: ASSDLAGGRREQY

V gene: TRBV4-1
J gene: TRBJ2-4
CDR3 protein: ASSQDRATRAKNIQY

V gene: TRBV4-1
J gene: TRBJ1-2
CDR3 protein: ASSQDPANYGYT

V gene: TRBV10-1
J gene: TRBJ2-5
CDR3 protein: ASSEGGAGTAETQY

V gene: TRBV11-2
J gene: -
CDR3 protein: ASSLRAHYEQY

V gene: TRBV28
J gene: TRBJ1-2
CDR3 protein: ASSPGTSWGYT

V gene: TRBV11-1
J gene: TRBJ2-1
CDR3 protein: ASSPTREQF

V gene: TRBV7-3
J gene: TRBJ2-1
CDR3 protein: ASSATNGGAQF

V gene: TRBV6-4
J gene: TRBJ2-2
CDR3 protein: ASSERSGRGTGELF

V gene: TRBV20-1
J gene: TRBJ2-2
CDR3 protein: SAPFTGELF

V gene: TRBV4-3
J gene: TRBJ2-5
CDR3 protein: ASSQGHQETQY

V gene: TRBV6-5
J gene: TRBJ2-4
CDR3 protein: ASSFDRAKNIQY

V gene: TRBV5-1
J gene: TRBJ1-2
CDR3 protein: ASSRDSGDLGYT

V gene: TRBV28
J gene: TRBJ1-4
CDR3 protein: ATTDRGCDEKLF

V gene: TRBV5-1
J gene: TRBJ1-1
CDR3 protein: ASSGRSNTEAF

V gene: TRBV15
J gene: TRBJ1-6
CDR3 protein: ATSRDTGGRSALH

V gene: TRBV30
J gene: TRBJ2-1
CDR3 protein: AWSVRSGRALSYNEQF

V gene: TRBV25-1
J gene: TRBJ2-4
CDR3 protein: ASSPTGLDIQY

V gene: TRBV7-8
J gene: TRBJ2-7
CDR3 protein: ASNRGLEPYEQY

V gene: TRBV29-1
J gene: TRBJ2-3
CDR3 protein: SVEGGGTDTQY

V gene: TRBV7-7
J gene: TRBJ2-7
CDR3 protein: ASSLRRGSTYEQY

V gene: TRBV19
J gene: TRBJ2-5
CDR3 protein: ASSVTGGGQTQY

V gene: TRBV27
J gene: TRBJ1-4
CDR3 protein: ASSPHITTEKLF

V gene: TRBV30
J gene: TRBJ2-7
CDR3 protein: AWNGGTSYEQY

V gene: TRBV28
J gene: TRBJ2-1
CDR3 protein: ASSLPPGNNEQF

V gene: TRBV5-1
J gene: TRBJ1-5
CDR3 protein: ASSSDGNEDQPQH

V gene: TRBV19
J gene: TRBJ1-2
CDR3 protein: ASSPSRGRVGYT

V gene: TRBV28
J gene: TRBJ2-1
CDR3 protein: ASSLGQFYNEQF

V gene: TRBV28
J gene: TRBJ2-7
CDR3 protein: ASTKNLAPYEQY

V gene: TRBV30
J gene: TRBJ1-3
CDR3 protein: AWSVRAGNTIY

V gene: TRBV6-1
J gene: TRBJ2-7
CDR3 protein: ASSVRQGAWYEQY

V gene: TRBV28
J gene: TRBJ2-3
CDR3 protein: ASTTWGGSGRDTQY